This TCR beta chain was found in a study of CD8 T cells in ankylosing spondylitis. TCRdb analysed the 5' RACE reads with MiXCR anew, one entry per CDR3 protein. The data show 45,000 to 60,000 distinct CDR3 sequences, 7.4% seen once. Unmatched junction bases numbered 14, after V lost 6 bases and J lost 7 bases. Germline CDR1 reads SGHTA; CDR2 reads FQGNSA. CDR3 length: 17 amino acids. The receptor was derived from a female donor with ankylosing spondylitis or in good health (not recorded which). Sequencing was performed on blood, either unsorted or a sorted T cell fraction (not recorded which). This chain uses TRBV7-2 with TRBJ2-2, with 10 nucleotides matching TRBD1. For the CDR3, the DNA is TGTGCCAGCAGTCTACCGACAGGGGGCAGACTTAGCGGGGAGCTGTTTTTT. Its protein product is CASSLPTGGRLSGELFF.